This T cell receptor beta chain was documented in a study of metastatic and nonmetastatic thyroid tumors. About the study: The comparison covered peripheral blood and tumor or nodule tissue in malignant and benign thyroid patients.

On this clone: Its antigen is as yet unknown.

V was trimmed by 3 bases and J by 1 base, leaving 15 bases between them. This CDR3 is built from 16 residues. Per the germline V gene, CDR1 is SGHDN and CDR2 is FVKESK. Thyroid surgery took place with no prior treatment in any patient. Source study methods: In papillary thyroid cancer, a distant-metastasis classifier was built using CDR3 differences across clinicopathological groups. TCRdb reanalyzed the PCR reads via MiXCR. The V and J calls follow TCRdb's processing rather than the paper's. The sample includes 6,000 to 9,000 clones, around 28% of them seen just once. Study-wide points: In both blood and tumor samples, TCR beta diversity was reported significantly higher for malignant than benign nodules.

The V call is TRBV14, the J call TRBJ1-1; perhaps TRBD1 as D (6 bases). The sample was tumor tissue. This receptor was identified in a male donor with papillary thyroid cancer or a benign thyroid nodule (not recorded which). Some clones in this sample may be carry-over from other donors' samples. The CDR3 region is CASSHERAGQNTEAFF. The DNA for the CDR3 is TGTGCCAGCAGCCACGAAAGGGCGGGACAGAACACTGAAGCTTTCTTT.